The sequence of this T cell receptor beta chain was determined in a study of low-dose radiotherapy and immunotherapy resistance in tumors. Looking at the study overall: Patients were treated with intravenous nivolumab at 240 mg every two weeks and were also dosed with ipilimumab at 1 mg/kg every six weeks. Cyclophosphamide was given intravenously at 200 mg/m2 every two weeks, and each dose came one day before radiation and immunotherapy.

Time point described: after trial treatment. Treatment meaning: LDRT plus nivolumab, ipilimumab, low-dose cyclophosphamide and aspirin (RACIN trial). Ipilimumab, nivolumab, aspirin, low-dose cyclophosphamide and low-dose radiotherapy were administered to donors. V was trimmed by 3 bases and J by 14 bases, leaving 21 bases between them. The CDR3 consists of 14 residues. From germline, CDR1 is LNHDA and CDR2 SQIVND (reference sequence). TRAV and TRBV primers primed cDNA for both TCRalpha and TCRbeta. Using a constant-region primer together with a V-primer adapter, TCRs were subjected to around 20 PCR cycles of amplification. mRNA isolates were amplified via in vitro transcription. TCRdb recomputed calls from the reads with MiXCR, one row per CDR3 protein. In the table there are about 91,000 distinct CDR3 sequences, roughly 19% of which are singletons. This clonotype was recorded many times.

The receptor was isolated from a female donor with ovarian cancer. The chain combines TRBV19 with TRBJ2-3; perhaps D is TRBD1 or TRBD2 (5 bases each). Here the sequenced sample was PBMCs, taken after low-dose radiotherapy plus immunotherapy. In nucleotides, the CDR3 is TGTGCCAGTAGTATCGCCCTAGGTCCCTCGGGGCTGTATTTT. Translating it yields CASSIALGPSGLYF.